This TCR beta chain appears in the sequencing data of a study of beta chain features in type 1 diabetes. The study, taken as a whole, reports: In every one of the four CD4+ subsets, TCRB CDR3s were moderately but significantly shorter in Type 1 diabetes patients. cDNA sequencing could over-represent cells with high TCR expression.

For this clone: Its antigen is undetermined.

The sequenced template was cDNA made from the entire isolated RNA. TCRdb keeps only in-frame clones here, not all; method: immunoSEQ multiplex PCR. The repertoire holds a few hundred thousand clones, with roughly a tenth as singletons. The germline V and J ends were trimmed by 6 bases and 5 bases, with 19 bases remaining between them. In germline, CDR1 is MNHEY, CDR2 SVGAGI. The CDR3 is 15 residues long. The sequenced material came from central memory CD4+ T cells from blood. The receptor was derived from a man younger than 40 with type 1 diabetes. The rearrangement links TRBV6-5 to TRBJ2-5; tentative D call: TRBD1 (5 bases). DNA of the CDR3: TGTGCCAGCAGCCTAGTTCAGGGTTCAGTGGAGACCCAGTACTTC. It translates to CASSLVQGSVETQYF.